Shown below are 32 T cell receptor beta chains from a single sample sequenced in a study of cytomegalovirus exposure and HLA in healthy donors. Use of 60 Vbeta and 13 Jbeta primers characterized the PCR. Assay used: immunoSEQ multiplex PCR; TCRdb lists only in-frame clones, some missing. The data show 200,000 or so clones, 80% seen once. The sequencing sample was made of PBMCs. The receptor source for this set is a man aged 35-49 years in good health and CMV-seropositive.

The chain couples TRBV7-9 to TRBJ1-6; maybe TRBD1 (6 bases). Germline assignment: CDR1 SEHNR and CDR2 FQNEAQ (reference sequence). V lost 5 bases, J lost 7 bases, and 15 bases lay in between. The CDR3 is made up of 15 amino acids. CDR3: CASSPRDRRNSPLHF. CDR3 sequence (DNA): TGTGCCAGCAGCCCCCGCGACAGGAGAAATTCACCCCTCCACTTT.

A note on this clone: One end of the junction is discordant with germline, which a read error may explain. The chain combines TRBV7-9 with TRBJ2-5, with D possibly TRBD1 on 5 matching bases. Germline assignment: CDR1 SEHNR and CDR2 FQNEAQ (reference sequence). This CDR3 has 15 amino acids. In nucleotides, the CDR3 is TGTTCCAGCAGCTTAGTCCAGGGCGCTAAAGAGACCCAGTACTTC. This encodes CSSSLVQGAKETQYF. The full variable domain, with the rest looked up from reference TRBV7-9 and TRBJ2-5, is DTGVSQNPRHKITKRGQNVTFRCDPISEHNRLYWYRQTLGQGPEFLTYFQNEAQLEKSRLLSDRFSAERPKGSFSTLEIQRTEQGDSAMYLCSSSLVQGAKETQYFGPGTRLLVL.

The rearrangement links TRBV5-1 to TRBJ1-1; tentative D call: TRBD1 (5 bases). Between the trimmed V and J ends, which lost 6 bases and 11 bases, there was a span of 23 bases. Germline-derived CDR1 and CDR2 are SGHRS and YFSETQ. The CDR3 runs 14 residues. The CDR3 protein is CASTISHGHQGAFF. The CDR3 DNA follows: TGCGCCAGCACCATCTCCCACGGACATCAAGGGGCTTTCTTT.

The gene calls are TRBV10-3 and TRBJ1-2; 9 positions agree with TRBD1. Germline CDR1 reads ENHRY; CDR2 reads SYGVKD. The CDR3 is made up of 13 amino acids. With 9 bases clipped from V and 5 bases from J, the junction kept 7 bases outside the gene matches. Written as DNA, the CDR3 is TGTGCCATTACCGACGGGACAGGGTATGGCTACACCTTC. This codes for CAITDGTGYGYTF.

DNA of the CDR3: TGTGCCAGCAGCTTGACGACTAAGACTTATAATTCACCCCTCCACTTT. Protein product: CASSLTTKTYNSPLHF. V usage is TRBV5-6 and J usage is TRBJ1-6; no definite D call. Deletions cut 1 base from V and 4 bases from J, with 12 bases between. CDR1 SGHDT and CDR2 YYEEEE come from the germline V gene. The length of the CDR3 is 16 residues. The complete variable domain, with remaining parts taken from reference TRBV5-6 and TRBJ1-6, reads DAGVTQSPTHLIKTRGQQVTLRCSPKSGHDTVSWYQQALGQGPQFIFQYYEEEERQRGNFPDRFSGHQFPNYSSELNVNALLLGDSALYLCASSLTTKTYNSPLHFGNGTRLTVT.

For this clone: Compared with germline, one end of the junction differs, possibly owing to a read error. The chain employs TRBV7-9 and TRBJ1-5; D call uncertain. The CDR3 extends over 12 amino acids. Germline V CDR1 and CDR2: SEHNR, FQNEAQ (reference sequence). This CDR3 is CSSSSSLEPQHF. CDR3 DNA sequence: TGTTCCAGCTCCAGTTCGCTGGAGCCCCAGCATTTT.

The rearrangement links TRBV7-6 to TRBJ2-5; 7 bases align to TRBD2. Germline lookup yields CDR1 SGHVS and CDR2 FNYEAQ. The trim removed 1 base at V and 2 bases at J, leaving 10 bases unmatched. The CDR3 is 17 amino acids. The CDR3 DNA is TGTGCCAGCAGCTTAGGGGGAGGGAGAAACGGGCAAGAGACCCAGTACTTC. Residues: CASSLGGGRNGQETQYF.

J is TRBJ2-1 and V is TRBV5-1, with a possible D match to TRBD2 (5 bases). CDR1 is SGHRS and CDR2 is YFSETQ in the germline V gene. V lost 2 bases, J lost 4 bases, and 16 bases lay in between. The CDR3 is 16 residues long. The CDR3 loop is CASSFFREITYNEQFF. The DNA for the CDR3 is TGCGCCAGCAGCTTCTTTAGGGAGATAACATACAATGAGCAGTTCTTC. The whole variable domain, filled in from reference TRBV5-1 and TRBJ2-1, reads KAGVTQTPRYLIKTRGQQVTLSCSPISGHRSVSWYQQTPGQGLQFLFEYFSETQRNKGNFPGRFSGRQFSNSRSEMNVSTLELGDSALYLCASSFFREITYNEQFFGPGTRLTVL.

For the CDR3, the DNA is TGTGCCAGCAGCTTATCCAGCGGGGGGCTGATTTCCAATGAGCAGTTCTTC. Protein product: CASSLSSGGLISNEQFF. The J gene is TRBJ2-1, the V gene TRBV7-2; 9 bases are a match to TRBD2. Per germline, CDR1 SGHTA and CDR2 FQGNSA. V was pared by 2 bases and J by 6 bases, with 11 bases of the junction left unmatched. The CDR3 covers 17 residues.

This clone was seen a few times. This chain uses TRBV19 with TRBJ1-5; D may be TRBD1 (6 bases). Germline V gene sequence: CDR1 LNHDA, CDR2 SQIVND (reference sequence). The CDR3 length is 14 residues. V lost 4 bases to trimming and J lost 2 bases, with 9 bases between them. In DNA form, the CDR3 reads TGTGCCAGTAGTACACAGGGTCGCAATCAGCCCCAGCATTTT. The encoded protein is CASSTQGRNQPQHF.

There are a few counts of this clone. This rearrangement joins TRBV19 to TRBJ2-7; 7 positions agree with TRBD1. CDR3 length: 16 residues. CDR1 is LNHDA and CDR2 is SQIVND in the germline V gene (reference sequence). The ends lost 1 base at V and 6 bases at J; junction bases unmatched: 12. The chain's CDR3 is CASSIGLRGNLGEQYF. In nucleotides, the CDR3 is TGTGCCAGTAGTATAGGGCTCAGGGGGAACTTGGGCGAGCAGTACTTC.

The chain combines TRBV6-1 with TRBJ2-2, with D unresolved. Germline values: CDR1 MNHNS, CDR2 SASEGT. The germline V and J ends were trimmed by 4 bases and 1 base, with 7 bases remaining between them. The CDR3 runs 14 residues. In DNA, the CDR3 is TGTGCCAGCAGTGCGCCAGTGAACACCGGGGAGCTGTTTTTT. Its translation: CASSAPVNTGELFF.

The chain couples TRBV27 to TRBJ2-1; 7 bases fit TRBD1. In germline, CDR1 is MNHEY, CDR2 SMNVEV (reference sequence). This CDR3 comprises 12 residues. The junction had 4 bases not matched to a gene; V was cut back by 6 bases and J by 8 bases. The CDR3 DNA sequence: TGTGCCAGCAGCGACAGGGTCGATGAGCAGTTCTTC. Protein: CASSDRVDEQFF.

J is TRBJ1-5 and V is TRBV7-2; D is uncertain. The germline V and J ends were trimmed by 6 bases and 0 bases, with 18 bases remaining between them. The CDR3 sequence is 17 residues long. Germline V gene lookup returns CDR1 SGHTA and CDR2 FQGNSA. CDR3 bases: TGTGCCAGCAGTTATCGGGGTCTCTTATATAGCAATCAGCCCCAGCATTTT. It translates to CASSYRGLLYSNQPQHF.

This rearrangement joins TRBV7-2 to TRBJ1-5, with 9 positions matching TRBD1. Germline assignment: CDR1 SGHTA and CDR2 FQGNSA. This CDR3 region has 14 residues. V shed 1 base and J 9 bases; nucleotides not matched to a gene: 4. The CDR3 DNA sequence: TGTGCCAGCAGCTTAGGAGACAGGGGGAGGCCCCAGCATTTT. Translated: CASSLGDRGRPQHF.

Of note for this clone: In the same sample, other DNA sequences code for this CDR3. The genes are TRBV27 and TRBJ1-2, with D perhaps TRBD1 (5 bases). The germline V and J ends were trimmed by 0 bases and 2 bases, with 10 bases remaining between them. CDR1 and CDR2 (germline): MNHEY, SMNVEV (reference sequence). The CDR3 sequence is 15 residues long. The CDR3: CASSLSVGGNYGYTF. CDR3 nucleotides: TGTGCCAGCAGTTTATCGGTGGGGGGAAACTATGGCTACACCTTC.

V is TRBV7-3 and J is TRBJ2-2; TRBD1 agrees at 12 bases. CDR3 size: 16 residues. The junction had 6 bases not matched to a gene; V was cut back by 4 bases and J by 6 bases. Germline CDR1 and CDR2: SGHTA and FQGTGA. The CDR3 region is CASSSWDRGQSGELFF. CDR3 coding DNA: TGTGCCAGCAGCTCGTGGGACAGGGGGCAATCCGGGGAGCTGTTTTTT.

This chain links TRBV15 with TRBJ1-4; TRBD1 aligns across 9 bases. Germline lookup yields CDR1 LNHNV and CDR2 YYDKDF (reference sequence). With V trimmed by 3 bases and J by 6 bases, 11 bases remained unmatched. The CDR3 extends over 17 amino acids. The CDR3 is CATSSTGTGLGDEKLFF. The CDR3 bases are TGTGCCACCAGCAGCACCGGGACAGGGCTTGGAGATGAAAAACTGTTTTTT.

The rearrangement joins TRBV10-2 to TRBJ2-7; the match to TRBD1 covers 9 bases. The germline V gene encodes CDR1 WSHSY and CDR2 SAAADI. The CDR3 loop spans 13 amino acids. The V gene end was trimmed by 6 bases and the J gene end by 3 bases; junction bases not matched to a gene: 3. In nucleotides, the CDR3 is TGCGCCAGCAGGGACAGGGGAATCTACGAGCAGTACTTC. Its translation is CASRDRGIYEQYF.

The chain links TRBV19 to TRBJ1-2; a possible D gene is TRBD1 (6 bases). CDR1 is LNHDA, CDR2 SQIVND, per germline (reference sequence). Trimming removed 3 bases at V and 4 bases at J, with 12 bases between. CDR3 length: 14 amino acids. CDR3 DNA: TGTGCCAGTAGTATGGGGACACTTAGCTATGGCTACACCTTC. This gives the protein CASSMGTLSYGYTF. The variable domain in full, completed from reference TRBV19 and TRBJ1-2, reads DGGITQSPKYLFRKEGQNVTLSCEQNLNHDAMYWYRQDPGQGLRLIYYSQIVNDFQKGDIAEGYSVSREKKESFPLTVTSAQKNPTAFYLCASSMGTLSYGYTFGSGTRLTVV.

The gene calls are TRBV4-1 and TRBJ2-5; a weak D match, TRBD2 (7 bases). Trimming pared 1 base from V and 6 bases from J, leaving 9 bases between. The CDR3 contains 13 residues. In germline, CDR1 is MGHRA, CDR2 YSYEKL. CDR3 DNA sequence: TGCGCCAGCAGCCAAGTGGGGGGGCAGACCCAGTACTTC. Its translation: CASSQVGGQTQYF.

The chain has TRBV9 and TRBJ1-3; D gene unclear. The length of the CDR3 is 15 residues. Trimming cost V 0 bases and J 1 base, with 8 bases left between them. Germline V lookup: CDR1 SGDLS, CDR2 YYNGEE. CDR3 coding DNA: TGTGCCAGCAGCGTAGCCGGGGAATCTGGAAACACCATATATTTT. Translated, it gives CASSVAGESGNTIYF. The full variable domain, in which reference TRBV9 and TRBJ1-3 provide the parts outside the CDR3, is DSGVTQTPKHLITATGQRVTLRCSPRSGDLSVYWYQQSLDQGLQFLIQYYNGEERAKGNILERFSAQQFPDLHSELNLSSLELGDSALYFCASSVAGESGNTIYFGEGSWLTVV.

The rearrangement joins TRBV7-2 to TRBJ1-5; D remains unclear. CDR1 is SGHTA and CDR2 is FQGNSA in the germline V gene. V lost 1 base and J 4 bases, leaving 11 bases between the germline ends. This CDR3 region has 15 residues. The CDR3 reads CASSLDGRPNQPQHF. DNA of the CDR3: TGTGCCAGCAGCTTAGACGGGAGGCCGAATCAGCCCCAGCATTTT.

The chain carries TRBV7-2 and TRBJ1-1; TRBD1 is a possible D gene (5 bases). Germline assignment: CDR1 SGHTA and CDR2 FQGNSA. V was shortened by 7 bases and J by 3 bases, with 12 bases between the two germline ends. This CDR3 contains 13 residues. The CDR3 nucleotides read TGTGCCAGCATGGTCAGGGTAGACACTGAAGCTTTCTTT. This gives the protein CASMVRVDTEAFF. The full variable domain, in which reference TRBV7-2 and TRBJ1-1 provide the parts outside the CDR3, is GAGVSQSPSNKVTEKGKDVELRCDPISGHTALYWYRQSLGQGLEFLIYFQGNSAPDKSGLPSDRFSAERTGGSVSTLTIQRTQQEDSAVYLCASMVRVDTEAFFGQGTRLTVV.

The chain uses TRBV14 and TRBJ2-7; 10 bases are shared with TRBD1. The trim removed 4 bases at V and 5 bases at J, leaving 2 bases unmatched. The CDR3 runs to 13 residues. Germline V CDR1 and CDR2: SGHDN, FVKESK. The CDR3: CASSRDRGDEQYF. The CDR3 region has the DNA TGTGCCAGCAGCCGGGACAGGGGCGACGAGCAGTACTTC. The whole variable domain, filled in from reference TRBV14 and TRBJ2-7, reads EAGVTQFPSHSVIEKGQTVTLRCDPISGHDNLYWYRRVMGKEIKFLLHFVKESKQDESGMPNNRFLAERTGGTYSTLKVQPAELEDSGVYFCASSRDRGDEQYFGPGTRLTVT.

A note on this clone: At one of its ends the junction is not consistent with the germline gene, which may arise from a read error. This sequence joins TRBV7-9 and TRBJ1-3; tentative D call: TRBD1 (5 bases). Per germline, CDR1 SEHNR and CDR2 FQNEAQ (reference sequence). The CDR3 loop spans 15 amino acids. CDR3 protein: CSSSLALAGGNTIYF. The CDR3 DNA reads as TGTTCCAGCAGCTTAGCTCTCGCAGGGGGAAACACCATATATTTT. Full variable domain (rest looked up from reference TRBV7-9 and TRBJ1-3): DTGVSQNPRHKITKRGQNVTFRCDPISEHNRLYWYRQTLGQGPEFLTYFQNEAQLEKSRLLSDRFSAERPKGSFSTLEIQRTEQGDSAMYLCSSSLALAGGNTIYFGEGSWLTVV.

The chain links TRBV11-3 to TRBJ1-1; 8 nucleotides agree with TRBD1. The J segment lost 2 bases and the V segment lost 5 bases, leaving 4 bases of the junction unmatched. Germline loops: CDR1 SGHNT, CDR2 YENEEA. The CDR3 sequence is 14 residues long. CDR3 amino acids: CASSPGTGNTEAFF. CDR3 bases: TGTGCCAGCAGCCCGGGGACAGGAAACACTGAAGCTTTCTTT.

This chain uses TRBV27 with TRBJ2-7; D unclear. The CDR3 runs to 14 residues. Germline CDR1 MNHEY, CDR2 SMNVEV (reference sequence). Trimming cost V 5 bases and J 3 bases, with 14 bases left between them. The CDR3 reads CASSDSGSVYEQYF. As DNA, the CDR3 is TGTGCCAGCAGTGACTCGGGTTCCGTCTACGAGCAGTACTTC.

The V gene is TRBV19, the J gene TRBJ2-3; D remains ambiguous. The CDR3 spans 14 residues. CDR1 and CDR2 (germline): LNHDA, SQIVND (reference sequence). V shed 7 bases and J shed 1 base, with 12 bases lying between them. DNA of the CDR3: TGTGCCAGTACCCCGACTGATGGCACAGATACGCAGTATTTT. Translated: CASTPTDGTDTQYF. Filled out from reference TRBV19 and TRBJ2-3, the complete variable domain reads DGGITQSPKYLFRKEGQNVTLSCEQNLNHDAMYWYRQDPGQGLRLIYYSQIVNDFQKGDIAEGYSVSREKKESFPLTVTSAQKNPTAFYLCASTPTDGTDTQYFGPGTRLTVL.

V and J are TRBV6-5 and TRBJ1-5; D is possibly TRBD1 (6 bases). CDR1 and CDR2 (germline): MNHEY, SVGAGI. V lost 6 bases, J lost 1 base, and 13 bases lay in between. The CDR3 loop spans 15 amino acids. The CDR3, as DNA: TGTGCCAGCAGGCAACAGGGTGGCAGCAATCAGCCCCAGCATTTT. This sequence encodes CASRQQGGSNQPQHF.

The chain is built from TRBV5-1 and TRBJ2-7; 8 positions agree with TRBD1. Unmatched junction bases numbered 6, after V lost 4 bases and J lost 3 bases. This CDR3 is built from 14 residues. Germline V gene lookup returns CDR1 SGHRS and CDR2 YFSETQ. CDR3 sequence: CASSQLDRGYEQYF. The CDR3 coding sequence is TGCGCCAGCAGCCAACTCGACAGGGGCTACGAGCAGTACTTC.

This chain joins TRBV4-2 and TRBJ1-1; tentatively, D is TRBD1 (5 bases). V lost 0 bases, J lost 1 base, and 12 bases lay in between. Germline CDR1 reads LGHNA; CDR2 reads YNFKEQ. This CDR3 has 16 amino acids. CDR3 in amino acids: CASSQESGRRNTEAFF. The DNA of the CDR3 is TGTGCCAGCAGCCAAGAATCAGGGCGAAGGAACACTGAAGCTTTCTTT.